Below, 7 T cell receptor beta chains from the same sample are listed, as sequenced in a study of blood T cell repertoires in COVID-19. Generated by immunoSEQ multiplex PCR, the TCRdb table keeps only in-frame clones and is missing some. The sample holds about 240,000 clones, roughly 85% seen once. Sequenced: peripheral blood. The receptors come from a woman between 18 and 29 years old with acute or convalescent COVID-19.

The V and J genes are TRBV4-3 and TRBJ1-1; 9 nucleotides align to TRBD1. V was clipped by 4 bases and J by 6 bases; unmatched bases: 6. Germline assignment: CDR1 LGHNA and CDR2 YSLEER. CDR3 size: 14 residues. CDR3 protein: CASSPRTGVPEAFF. The CDR3 bases are TGCGCCAGCAGCCCTCGGACAGGGGTTCCTGAAGCTTTCTTT.

The J gene is TRBJ1-2, the V gene TRBV28; the match to TRBD1 covers 12 bases. V lost 11 bases, J lost 6 bases, and 4 bases stayed unmatched. Germline CDR1 reads MDHEN; CDR2 reads SYDVKM. The CDR3 has 12 residues. The CDR3 DNA reads as TGTGCCGGGGGACAGGGGGCAAATGGCTACACCTTC. Its protein product is CAGGQGANGYTF.

CDR3: CASSPGGLAGGELFF. Written as DNA, the CDR3 is TGCGCCAGCAGCCCAGGGGGGCTAGCGGGAGGGGAGCTGTTTTTT. The chain employs TRBV4-1 and TRBJ2-2, with 9 bases that match TRBD2. V lost 4 bases to trimming and J lost 8 bases; unmatched junction nucleotides: 8. The CDR3 is 15 residues long. Germline V gene data show CDR1 as MGHRA and CDR2 as YSYEKL.

The chain combines TRBV24-1 with TRBJ2-7; 9 bases line up with TRBD2. The V and J ends lost 5 bases and 4 bases, in that order; junction bases with no gene match: 5. Germline V gene data show CDR1 as KGHDR and CDR2 as SFDVKD. This CDR3 is built from 14 residues. The CDR3 loop is CATSGPSGTYEQYF. The DNA for the CDR3 is TGTGCCACCAGTGGGCCTAGCGGGACTTACGAGCAGTACTTC.

The gene calls are TRBV29-1 and TRBJ1-3; tentatively, D is TRBD1 (6 bases). The V gene's germline CDR1 is SQVTM and CDR2 ANQGSEA. Trimming removed 7 bases at V and 0 bases at J, with 13 bases between. CDR3 length equals 14 residues. CDR3 sequence (DNA): TGCAGCGGGTCCAGGGGAACCTCTGGAAACACCATATATTTT. Translated: CSGSRGTSGNTIYF.

This clone was observed many times. The V and J genes are TRBV5-4 and TRBJ2-5; 8 bases fit TRBD1. CDR1 and CDR2 from the germline V gene are SGHNT and YYREEE (reference sequence). The CDR3 runs 14 residues. V was clipped by 1 base and J by 5 bases; unmatched bases: 4. Here the CDR3 reads CASSLQGAAETQYF. The CDR3 DNA reads as TGTGCCAGCAGCTTGCAGGGGGCGGCGGAGACCCAGTACTTC.

This sequence joins TRBV11-2 and TRBJ1-1, with 7 positions matching TRBD1. Trimming at V came to 2 bases and at J to 3 bases, leaving 18 bases not matched to a gene. CDR3 length equals 19 residues. CDR1 SGHAT and CDR2 FQNNGV come from the germline V gene. CDR3 sequence reads: CASSLQFPAGGGLHTEAFF. For the CDR3, the DNA is TGTGCCAGCAGCTTACAATTTCCGGCAGGGGGTGGTTTGCACACTGAAGCTTTCTTT.